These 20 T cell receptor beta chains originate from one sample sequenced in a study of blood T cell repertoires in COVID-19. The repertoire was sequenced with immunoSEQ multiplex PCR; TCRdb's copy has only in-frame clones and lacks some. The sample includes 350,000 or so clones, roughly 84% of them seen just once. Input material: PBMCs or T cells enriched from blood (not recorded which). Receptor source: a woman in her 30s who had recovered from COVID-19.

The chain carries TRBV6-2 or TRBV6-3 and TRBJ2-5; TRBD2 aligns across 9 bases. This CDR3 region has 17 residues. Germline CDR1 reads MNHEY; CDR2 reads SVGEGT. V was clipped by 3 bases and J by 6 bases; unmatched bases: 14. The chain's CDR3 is CASSYYPSGGTPKTQYF. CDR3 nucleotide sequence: TGTGCCAGCAGTTATTACCCGAGCGGGGGGACCCCGAAGACCCAGTACTTC.

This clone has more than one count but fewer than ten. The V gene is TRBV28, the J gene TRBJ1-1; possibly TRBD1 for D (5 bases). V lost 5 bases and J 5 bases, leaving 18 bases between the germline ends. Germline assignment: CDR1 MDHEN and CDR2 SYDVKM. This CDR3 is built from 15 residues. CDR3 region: CASSRGGRRGTEAFF. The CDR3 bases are TGTGCCAGCAGTCGGGGCGGGAGGCGCGGGACTGAAGCTTTCTTT.

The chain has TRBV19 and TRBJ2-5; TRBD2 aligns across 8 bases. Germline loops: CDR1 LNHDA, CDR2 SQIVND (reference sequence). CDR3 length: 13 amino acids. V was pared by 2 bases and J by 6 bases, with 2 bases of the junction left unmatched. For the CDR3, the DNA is TGTGCCAGTAGTATAAGCGGGGGCCAGACCCAGTACTTC. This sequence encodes CASSISGGQTQYF.

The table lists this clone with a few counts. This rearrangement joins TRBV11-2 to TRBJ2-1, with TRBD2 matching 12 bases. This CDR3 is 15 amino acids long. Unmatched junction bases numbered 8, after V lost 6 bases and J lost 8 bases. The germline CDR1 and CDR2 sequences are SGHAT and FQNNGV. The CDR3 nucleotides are TGTGCCAGCAGTCCTAGCGGGGGGGCGATCGATGAGCAGTTCTTC. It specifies CASSPSGGAIDEQFF.

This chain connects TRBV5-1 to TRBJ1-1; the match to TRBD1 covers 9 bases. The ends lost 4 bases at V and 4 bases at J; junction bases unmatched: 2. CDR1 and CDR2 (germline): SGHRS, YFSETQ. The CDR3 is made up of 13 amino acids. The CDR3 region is CASSQDRGTEAFF. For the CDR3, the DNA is TGCGCCAGCAGCCAGGACAGGGGCACTGAAGCTTTCTTT.

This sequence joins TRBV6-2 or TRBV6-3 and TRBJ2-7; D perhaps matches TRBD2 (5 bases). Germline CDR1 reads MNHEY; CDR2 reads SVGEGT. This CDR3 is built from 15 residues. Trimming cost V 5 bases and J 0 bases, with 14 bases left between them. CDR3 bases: TGTGCCAGCAGTCGGCTGGCGGGCAACTCCTACGAGCAGTACTTC. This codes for CASSRLAGNSYEQYF.

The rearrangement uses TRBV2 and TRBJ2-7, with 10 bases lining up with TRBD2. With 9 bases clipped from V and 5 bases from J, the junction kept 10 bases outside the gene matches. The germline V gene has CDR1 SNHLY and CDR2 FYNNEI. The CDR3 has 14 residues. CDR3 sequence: CARKNLAGVHEQYF. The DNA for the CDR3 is TGTGCCAGAAAGAACCTAGCGGGGGTCCACGAGCAGTACTTC. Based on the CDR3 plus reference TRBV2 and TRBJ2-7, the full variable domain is EPEVTQTPSHQVTQMGQEVILRCVPISNHLYFYWYRQILGQKVEFLVSFYNNEISEKSEIFDDQFSVERPDGSNFTLKIRSTKLEDSAMYFCARKNLAGVHEQYFGPGTRLTVT.

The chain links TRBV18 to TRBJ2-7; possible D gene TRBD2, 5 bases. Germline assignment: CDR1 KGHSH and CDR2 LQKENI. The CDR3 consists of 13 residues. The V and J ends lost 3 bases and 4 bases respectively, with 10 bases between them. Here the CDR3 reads CASSPGNPYEQYF. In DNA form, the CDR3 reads TGTGCCAGCTCACCCGGGAACCCGTACGAGCAGTACTTC.

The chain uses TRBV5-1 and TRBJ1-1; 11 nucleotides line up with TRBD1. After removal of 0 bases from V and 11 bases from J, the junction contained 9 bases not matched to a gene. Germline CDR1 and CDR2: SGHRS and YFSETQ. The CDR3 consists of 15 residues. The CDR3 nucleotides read TGCGCCAGCAGCTTGGATGGACAGGGGGCAATTGTGGCTTTCTTT. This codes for CASSLDGQGAIVAFF.

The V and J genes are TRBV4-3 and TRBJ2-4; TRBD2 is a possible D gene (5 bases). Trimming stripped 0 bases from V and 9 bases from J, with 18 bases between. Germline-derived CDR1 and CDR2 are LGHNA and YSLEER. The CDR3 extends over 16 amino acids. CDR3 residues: CASSQDGLLEVCIQYF. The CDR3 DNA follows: TGCGCCAGCAGCCAAGATGGGCTTCTGGAGGTTTGCATTCAGTACTTC.

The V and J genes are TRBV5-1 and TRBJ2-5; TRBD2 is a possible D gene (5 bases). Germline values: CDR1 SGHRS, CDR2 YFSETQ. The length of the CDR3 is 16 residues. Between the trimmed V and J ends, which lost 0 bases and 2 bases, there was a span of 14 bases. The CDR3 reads CASSLGWTVNQETQYF. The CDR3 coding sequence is TGCGCCAGCAGCTTGGGTTGGACTGTTAATCAAGAGACCCAGTACTTC. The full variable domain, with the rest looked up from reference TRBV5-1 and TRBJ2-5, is KAGVTQTPRYLIKTRGQQVTLSCSPISGHRSVSWYQQTPGQGLQFLFEYFSETQRNKGNFPGRFSGRQFSNSRSEMNVSTLELGDSALYLCASSLGWTVNQETQYFGPGTRLLVL.

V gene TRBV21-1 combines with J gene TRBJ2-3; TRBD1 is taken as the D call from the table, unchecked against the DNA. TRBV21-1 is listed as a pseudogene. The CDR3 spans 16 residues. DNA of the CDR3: TGTGCCAGCAGCGCCATAAAGGGGCATTTGCCAGATACGCAGTATTTT. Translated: CASSAIKGHLPDTQYF.

Here the CDR3 DNA reads TGTGCCAGCATCCCTGCCGGGTACACTGAAGCTTTCTTT. Its translation is CASIPAGYTEAFF. This sequence joins TRBV27 and TRBJ1-1; D remains ambiguous. The CDR3 has 13 residues. Trimming removed 7 bases at V and 3 bases at J, with 12 bases between. CDR1 is MNHEY, CDR2 SMNVEV, per germline (reference sequence).

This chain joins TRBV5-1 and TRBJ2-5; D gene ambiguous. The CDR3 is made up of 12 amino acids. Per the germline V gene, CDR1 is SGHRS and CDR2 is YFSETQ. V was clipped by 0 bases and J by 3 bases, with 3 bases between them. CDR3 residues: CASSLDKETQYF. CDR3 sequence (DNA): TGCGCCAGCAGCTTGGACAAAGAGACCCAGTACTTC. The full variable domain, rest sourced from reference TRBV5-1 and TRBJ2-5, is KAGVTQTPRYLIKTRGQQVTLSCSPISGHRSVSWYQQTPGQGLQFLFEYFSETQRNKGNFPGRFSGRQFSNSRSEMNVSTLELGDSALYLCASSLDKETQYFGPGTRLLVL.

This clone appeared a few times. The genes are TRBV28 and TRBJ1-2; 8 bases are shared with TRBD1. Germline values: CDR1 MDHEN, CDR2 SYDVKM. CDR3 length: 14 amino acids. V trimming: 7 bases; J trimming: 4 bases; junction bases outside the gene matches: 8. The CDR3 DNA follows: TGTGCCAGCATCACGACAGGGGAGGGCTATGGCTACACCTTC. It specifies CASITTGEGYGYTF.

CDR3 sequence: CASSRGGQGDVYEQYF. In DNA, the CDR3 is TGTGCCAGCAGCCGAGGCGGCCAGGGTGATGTCTACGAGCAGTACTTC. The chain joins TRBV14 to TRBJ2-7, with a tentative D call TRBD1 (5 bases). The CDR3 is 16 amino acids. The V gene lost 4 bases and the J gene lost 3 bases, with 19 bases spanning the gap. Germline-derived CDR1 and CDR2 are SGHDN and FVKESK.

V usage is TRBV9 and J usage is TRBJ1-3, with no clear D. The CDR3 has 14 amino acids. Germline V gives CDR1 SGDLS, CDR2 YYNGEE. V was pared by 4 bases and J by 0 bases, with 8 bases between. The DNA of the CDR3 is TGTGCCAGCAGCCCCACATTCTCTGGAAACACCATATATTTT. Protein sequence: CASSPTFSGNTIYF.

DNA of the CDR3: TGCGCCAGCACTTTAAGCGGGAGCTCTGGAAACACCATATATTTT. This translates into CASTLSGSSGNTIYF. The rearrangement links TRBV5-1 to TRBJ1-3; D ambiguous. The CDR3 covers 15 residues. Trimming stripped 6 bases from V and 0 bases from J, with 13 bases between. CDR1 and CDR2 (germline): SGHRS, YFSETQ.

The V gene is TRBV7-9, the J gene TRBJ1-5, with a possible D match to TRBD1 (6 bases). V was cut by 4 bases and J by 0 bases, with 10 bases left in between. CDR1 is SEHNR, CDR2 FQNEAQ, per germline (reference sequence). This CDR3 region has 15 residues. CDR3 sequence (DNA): TGTGCCAGCAGCTCACTGACAGGTAGCAATCAGCCCCAGCATTTT. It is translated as CASSSLTGSNQPQHF.

The DNA of the CDR3 is TGTGCCAGCAGCCGAAGCCCTAATGAAAAACTGTTTTTT. Residues: CASSRSPNEKLFF. The chain combines TRBV14 with TRBJ1-4; D unresolved. The ends were cut back, 4 bases at V and 3 bases at J, with 6 bases in the middle. This CDR3 spans 13 amino acids. From germline, CDR1 is SGHDN and CDR2 FVKESK. Filled out from reference TRBV14 and TRBJ1-4, the complete variable domain reads EAGVTQFPSHSVIEKGQTVTLRCDPISGHDNLYWYRRVMGKEIKFLLHFVKESKQDESGMPNNRFLAERTGGTYSTLKVQPAELEDSGVYFCASSRSPNEKLFFGSGTQLSVL.